This TCR beta chain was observed in a study of blood T cell repertoires in COVID-19. CDR1 and CDR2 from the germline V gene are SGHRS and YFSETQ. V shed 3 bases, J shed 8 bases, and the junction held 8 bases outside the gene matches. This CDR3 is 15 amino acids long. Sequenced by immunoSEQ multiplex PCR; TCRdb stores in-frame clones only, minus some. The data contain about 160,000 clones, more than 75% of them singletons. Followed over time, Seattle patients had been enrolled while infection was active. This receptor was taken from a woman aged 70-85 years with COVID-19, enrolled during active disease. Material for sequencing was peripheral blood. V is TRBV5-1 and J is TRBJ1-4; 9 nucleotides agree with TRBD1. The CDR3: CASSWTGDLGEKLFF. For the CDR3, the DNA is TGCGCCAGCAGCTGGACAGGGGACTTAGGGGAAAAACTGTTTTTT. Filled out from reference TRBV5-1 and TRBJ1-4, the complete variable domain reads KAGVTQTPRYLIKTRGQQVTLSCSPISGHRSVSWYQQTPGQGLQFLFEYFSETQRNKGNFPGRFSGRQFSNSRSEMNVSTLELGDSALYLCASSWTGDLGEKLFFGSGTQLSVL.